A single sample is the source of the 24 T cell receptor beta chains below, sequenced in a study of T cell responses to AZD1222 COVID-19 vaccine. Generated by immunoSEQ multiplex PCR, the TCRdb table keeps only in-frame clones and is missing some. This table holds roughly 70,000 clones, 85% found once. The sequenced sample was peripheral blood, obtained on day 0 of AZD1222 vaccination. Receptor source: an adult in good health.

This clone was found once. The chain employs TRBV10-1 and TRBJ2-1; 11 bases are a match to TRBD2. The V segment lost 3 bases and the J segment 6 bases; nucleotides outside the gene matches: 1. CDR1 and CDR2 from the germline V gene are WNHNN and SYGVQD (reference sequence). This CDR3 spans 14 amino acids. The CDR3 here is CASSEGTSGNEQFF. In DNA, the CDR3 is TGCGCCAGCAGTGAAGGGACTAGCGGCAATGAGCAGTTCTTC.

The chain employs TRBV20-1 and TRBJ2-7; no clear D gene. V shed 7 bases and J shed 6 bases, with 13 bases lying between them. The CDR3 sequence is 11 residues long. CDR1 is DFQATT, CDR2 SNEGSKA, per germline (reference sequence). The CDR3 bases are TGCAGTGTATTAGGAGACTCCGAGCAGTACTTC. It is translated as CSVLGDSEQYF.

J is TRBJ1-4 and V is TRBV30; no definite D call. The CDR3 has 15 amino acids. Trimming shortened V by 0 bases and J by 0 bases, and 8 bases separated the two germline ends. Germline CDR1 is GTSNPN and CDR2 is SVGIG (reference sequence). In nucleotides, the CDR3 is TGTGCCTGGAGTGTATCCCGTGCAACTAATGAAAAACTGTTTTTT. It is translated as CAWSVSRATNEKLFF.

The chain has TRBV3-1 (or the pseudogene TRBV3-2) and TRBJ2-7; unclear D gene. The CDR3 spans 15 residues. Per the germline V gene, CDR1 is LGHDT and CDR2 is YNNKEL (reference sequence). V was cut by 2 bases and J by 6 bases, with 17 bases left in between. CDR3 sequence (DNA): TGTGCCAGCAGCCAAAACGTTCCTGGAGTGGGCGAGCAGTACTTC. Its translation: CASSQNVPGVGEQYF.

This sequence joins TRBV25-1 and TRBJ2-2; the D gene could be TRBD1 or TRBD2 (5 bases each). V lost 5 bases and J lost 6, with 10 bases in between. Germline CDR1 reads MGHDK; CDR2 reads SYGVNS. This CDR3 comprises 13 residues. CDR3 in DNA: TGTGCCAGCAGTATGGGACCGGCCGGGGAGCTGTTTTTT. Its translation: CASSMGPAGELFF.

The V gene is TRBV3-1 (or the pseudogene TRBV3-2), the J gene TRBJ1-6; no clear D. Per the germline V gene, CDR1 is LGHDT and CDR2 is YNNKEL (reference sequence). V dropped 4 bases and J dropped 16 bases, with 14 bases sitting between them. The CDR3 consists of 12 residues. The CDR3 loop is CASSLRASWLHF. The CDR3 DNA reads TGTGCCAGCAGCCTCCGGGCCTCATGGCTCCACTTT.

The chain recombines TRBV3-1 (or the pseudogene TRBV3-2) with TRBJ1-1; 7 bases agree with TRBD1. The V gene's germline CDR1 is LGHDT and CDR2 YNNKEL (reference sequence). V shed 9 bases, J shed 8 bases, and the junction held 9 bases outside the gene matches. The CDR3 sequence is 12 residues long. The CDR3 loop reads CASTGAGVEAFF. CDR3 coding DNA: TGTGCCAGTACAGGGGCCGGTGTGGAAGCTTTCTTT.

This clone was seen only a few times. This sequence joins TRBV12-5 and TRBJ1-4, with 9 bases lining up with TRBD1. Trimming took 5 bases from V and 8 from J; bases not matched to a gene: 6. The CDR3 runs to 14 residues. Germline-derived CDR1 and CDR2 are LGHNT and FRNRAP. As DNA, the CDR3 is TGTGCTAGTGGTCCTGGACAGGGGCGGGAAAAACTGTTTTTT. This codes for CASGPGQGREKLFF.

This rearrangement joins TRBV2 to TRBJ2-5, with 10 positions matching TRBD2. The CDR3 consists of 13 residues. Germline lookup yields CDR1 SNHLY and CDR2 FYNNEI. With V trimmed by 11 bases and J by 5 bases, 8 bases remained unmatched. The CDR3 reads CAGAGGAPETQYF. The CDR3 DNA reads TGTGCCGGAGCGGGAGGGGCCCCGGAGACCCAGTACTTC.

V gene TRBV7-3 combines with J gene TRBJ2-4, with 10 bases matching TRBD1. The trim removed 2 bases at V and 0 bases at J, leaving 1 base unmatched. The CDR3 totals 16 residues. Germline V gene sequence: CDR1 SGHTA, CDR2 FQGTGA. In DNA, the CDR3 is TGTGCCAGCAGCTTAGGACAGGGGGTAGCCAAAAACATTCAGTACTTC. Translated, it gives CASSLGQGVAKNIQYF.

The chain carries TRBV30 and TRBJ1-2; 8 positions agree with TRBD1. With V trimmed by 5 bases and J by 8 bases, 13 bases remained unmatched. CDR1 and CDR2 (germline): GTSNPN, SVGIG (reference sequence). The CDR3 has 14 amino acids. CDR3 residues: CAWVGRQGIRGYTF. The CDR3 DNA is TGTGCCTGGGTTGGGCGACAGGGGATAAGGGGCTACACCTTC.

This clone was seen once. The CDR3 here is CASSLDRFSNQPQHF. The CDR3, as DNA: TGTGCCAGCAGCTTGGACAGGTTTAGCAATCAGCCCCAGCATTTT. V usage is TRBV27 and J usage is TRBJ1-5, with TRBD1 matching 7 bases. Germline V gene lookup returns CDR1 MNHEY and CDR2 SMNVEV (reference sequence). The CDR3 is 15 amino acids. The V segment lost 6 bases and the J segment 0 bases; nucleotides outside the gene matches: 5.

This chain uses TRBV11-2 with TRBJ1-1; D may be TRBD1 (5 bases). V dropped 0 bases and J dropped 7 bases, with 15 bases sitting between them. This CDR3 has 15 residues. Germline V gene lookup returns CDR1 SGHAT and CDR2 FQNNGV. CDR3 region: CASSLDQAAGGEAFF. In DNA form, the CDR3 reads TGTGCCAGCAGCTTAGATCAAGCCGCGGGGGGTGAAGCTTTCTTT.

This rearrangement joins TRBV19 to TRBJ1-5; 9 nucleotides line up with TRBD1. In germline, CDR1 is LNHDA, CDR2 SQIVND (reference sequence). There are 16 residues in the CDR3. Unmatched junction bases numbered 6, after V lost 6 bases and J lost 0 bases. The CDR3 DNA is TGTGCCAGTAGGAAAGGGACAGGGCCTAGCAATCAGCCCCAGCATTTT. This encodes CASRKGTGPSNQPQHF.

The chain uses TRBV29-1 and TRBJ2-1; 7 nucleotides match TRBD1. The CDR3 totals 13 residues. Losses at the gene ends were 7 bases for V and 7 bases for J; bases not matched to a gene: 10. Per germline, CDR1 SQVTM and CDR2 ANQGSEA. CDR3 amino acids: CSAERGQGNEQFF. CDR3 coding DNA: TGCAGCGCAGAGAGGGGGCAGGGTAATGAGCAGTTCTTC.

This chain connects TRBV18 to TRBJ2-7; weak D call: TRBD1 (6 bases). Between the trimmed V and J ends, which lost 1 base and 6 bases, there was a span of 16 bases. Germline assignment: CDR1 KGHSH and CDR2 LQKENI. This CDR3 is built from 15 residues. CDR3 protein: CASSPLGMQGSEQYF. CDR3 nucleotide sequence: TGTGCCAGCTCACCACTGGGGATGCAGGGGTCCGAGCAGTACTTC.

The CDR3 sequence is CASSQDLGVTDTQYF. Here the CDR3 DNA reads TGTGCCAGCAGCCAAGATCTGGGGGTCACAGATACGCAGTATTTT. The gene calls are TRBV3-1 (or the pseudogene TRBV3-2) and TRBJ2-3; D tentatively reads TRBD1 or TRBD2 (5 bases each). There are 15 residues in the CDR3. Germline CDR1 is LGHDT and CDR2 is YNNKEL (reference sequence). Trimming took off 0 bases at V and 2 bases at J, with 9 bases between the two ends.

V and J are TRBV19 and TRBJ2-7; 10 bases align to TRBD2. J was trimmed by 3 bases and V by 7 bases; bases with no gene match: 6. The CDR3 runs 14 residues. Germline-derived CDR1 and CDR2 are LNHDA and SQIVND (reference sequence). The CDR3 loop reads CASKKLAGNYEQYF. In nucleotides, the CDR3 is TGTGCCAGTAAGAAACTAGCGGGAAACTACGAGCAGTACTTC.

This clone showed up just once. The genes are TRBV7-2 and TRBJ2-3; 12 nucleotides match TRBD2. This CDR3 contains 17 residues. V gave up 5 bases and J gave up 3 bases; unmatched junction bases: 9. Germline V gives CDR1 SGHTA, CDR2 FQGNSA. The CDR3 is CASSHRLAGDRTDTQYF. The DNA of the CDR3 is TGTGCCAGCAGCCACCGACTAGCGGGAGATCGTACAGATACGCAGTATTTT.

The chain carries TRBV5-1 and TRBJ1-1; no definite D call. The CDR3 extends over 15 amino acids. V was cut by 4 bases and J by 5 bases, with 18 bases left in between. The germline V gene has CDR1 SGHRS and CDR2 YFSETQ. Here the CDR3 reads CASSAGRPLGTEAFF. DNA for the CDR3: TGCGCCAGCAGCGCGGGTCGACCCCTGGGAACTGAAGCTTTCTTT. Full variable domain (rest looked up from reference TRBV5-1 and TRBJ1-1): KAGVTQTPRYLIKTRGQQVTLSCSPISGHRSVSWYQQTPGQGLQFLFEYFSETQRNKGNFPGRFSGRQFSNSRSEMNVSTLELGDSALYLCASSAGRPLGTEAFFGQGTRLTVV.

The rearrangement joins TRBV5-1 to TRBJ1-2; maybe TRBD1 (5 bases). The CDR3 is 17 amino acids. V was clipped by 4 bases and J by 1 base, with 20 bases between them. The V gene's germline CDR1 is SGHRS and CDR2 YFSETQ. The CDR3 DNA reads TGCGCCAGCAGCATGGGACTTACGGTAAAAGATAACTATGGCTACACCTTC. This sequence encodes CASSMGLTVKDNYGYTF. The full variable domain, completed using reference TRBV5-1 and TRBJ1-2, is KAGVTQTPRYLIKTRGQQVTLSCSPISGHRSVSWYQQTPGQGLQFLFEYFSETQRNKGNFPGRFSGRQFSNSRSEMNVSTLELGDSALYLCASSMGLTVKDNYGYTFGSGTRLTVV.

The rearrangement joins TRBV15 to TRBJ1-2, with D tentatively TRBD1 (5 bases). CDR3 size: 15 residues. V gave up 1 base and J gave up 9 bases, with 18 bases separating them. The germline V gene has CDR1 LNHNV and CDR2 YYDKDF (reference sequence). CDR3 sequence: CATSRVDSMLRSYTF. DNA of the CDR3: TGTGCCACCAGCAGAGTAGACAGCATGCTAAGGAGCTACACCTTC. Using reference TRBV15 and TRBJ1-2 for the parts outside the CDR3, the full variable domain is DAMVIQNPRYQVTQFGKPVTLSCSQTLNHNVMYWYQQKSSQAPKLLFHYYDKDFNNEADTPDNFQSRRPNTSFCFLDIRSPGLGDTAMYLCATSRVDSMLRSYTFGSGTRLTVV.

The rearrangement joins TRBV5-6 to TRBJ1-3; D may be TRBD1 (5 bases). The germline gives CDR1 SGHDT, CDR2 YYEEEE. The germline V and J ends were trimmed by 4 bases and 0 bases, with 17 bases remaining between them. This CDR3 has 17 amino acids. CDR3: CASSPGRSLSSGNTIYF. The CDR3 DNA reads TGTGCCAGCAGCCCGGGGCGGTCTTTGAGCTCTGGAAACACCATATATTTT.

CDR3 amino acids: CASSYGGAGTYEQYF. Written as DNA, the CDR3 is TGTGCCAGCAGCTATGGGGGCGCGGGGACCTACGAGCAGTACTTC. This chain joins TRBV6-2 or TRBV6-3 and TRBJ2-7, with D perhaps given as TRBD1 or TRBD2 (6 bases each). V shed 6 bases and J shed 2 bases, with 17 bases lying between them. The germline gives CDR1 MNHEY, CDR2 SVGEGT. CDR3 length: 15 amino acids.